This passage covers 28 T cell receptor beta chains from one sample sequenced in a study of blood T cell repertoires in COVID-19. Method: immunoSEQ multiplex PCR; TCRdb's copy keeps in-frame clones and lacks some. The sample holds some 130,000 clones, over 60% seen once. The material sequenced was peripheral blood. All receptors come from a woman in her 70s with acute or convalescent COVID-19.

This clone has a handful of counts. The chain employs TRBV10-1 and TRBJ2-7, with 10 nucleotides matching TRBD2. Looked up from germline, CDR1 is WNHNN and CDR2 is SYGVQD (reference sequence). This CDR3 region has 16 residues. V shed 0 bases, J shed 4 bases, and the junction held 6 bases outside the gene matches. The chain's CDR3 is CASSESLASGRYEQYF. CDR3 coding DNA: TGCGCCAGCAGTGAGTCGCTGGCTAGCGGGAGATACGAGCAGTACTTC.

V usage is TRBV6-2 or TRBV6-3 and J usage is TRBJ2-7; no clear D gene. V was pared by 5 bases and J by 2 bases, with 7 bases between. Germline V gene data show CDR1 as MNHEY and CDR2 as SVGEGT. The CDR3 length is 12 residues. DNA of the CDR3: TGTGCCAGCAGTGGCATAACCTACGAGCAGTACTTC. Its translation is CASSGITYEQYF.

A few counts support this clone. V gene TRBV30 combines with J gene TRBJ1-2; 7 positions agree with TRBD1. There are 11 residues in the CDR3. The trim removed 1 base at V and 10 bases at J, leaving 3 bases unmatched. Germline loops: CDR1 GTSNPN, CDR2 SVGIG (reference sequence). CDR3 DNA: TGTGCCTGGAGTGCCCAGGGGGTCTACACCTTC. Protein sequence: CAWSAQGVYTF.

The V gene is TRBV29-1, the J gene TRBJ2-3, with a tentative D call TRBD2 (5 bases). Germline values: CDR1 SQVTM, CDR2 ANQGSEA. The CDR3 loop spans 14 amino acids. Trimming shortened V by 4 bases and J by 0 bases, and 11 bases separated the two germline ends. The CDR3 loop is CSVASGTSTDTQYF. As DNA, the CDR3 is TGCAGCGTTGCCAGCGGAACTAGCACAGATACGCAGTATTTT.

The chain carries TRBV6-1 and TRBJ1-1, with a weak D call TRBD1 (6 bases). Germline values: CDR1 MNHNS, CDR2 SASEGT. V lost 2 bases, J lost 3 bases, and 7 bases lay in between. This CDR3 is built from 13 residues. The CDR3 region has the DNA TGTGCCAGCAGTGAAAACAGGGACACTGAAGCTTTCTTT. Translation gives CASSENRDTEAFF.

The V gene is TRBV6-1, the J gene TRBJ2-1; tentative D call: TRBD1 (5 bases). V was pared by 2 bases and J by 3 bases, with 11 bases between. CDR3 length: 15 amino acids. CDR1 and CDR2 from the germline V gene are MNHNS and SASEGT. In DNA, the CDR3 is TGTGCCAGCAGTGAAAATCAGGGCCTCTACAATGAGCAGTTCTTC. Its protein product is CASSENQGLYNEQFF.

The chain carries TRBV5-4 and TRBJ1-1; 9 bases fit TRBD1. This CDR3 is built from 13 residues. Germline CDR1 SGHNT, CDR2 YYREEE (reference sequence). With V trimmed by 7 bases and J by 4 bases, 5 bases remained unmatched. The CDR3 sequence is CASFQDRGTEAFF. CDR3 nucleotides: TGTGCCAGCTTCCAGGACAGGGGCACTGAAGCTTTCTTT.

V is TRBV7-9 and J is TRBJ2-1, with a tentative D call TRBD2 (5 bases). CDR3 length: 14 amino acids. V was shortened by 2 bases and J by 8 bases, with 13 bases between the two germline ends. Germline CDR1 and CDR2: SEHNR and FQNEAQ (reference sequence). Here the CDR3 DNA reads TGTGCCAGCAGCTTAACCACTACTAGAGATGAGCAGTTCTTC. It encodes CASSLTTTRDEQFF.

This sequence joins TRBV9 and TRBJ2-2; D might be TRBD1 (6 bases). CDR1 is SGDLS, CDR2 YYNGEE, per germline. The CDR3 sequence is 14 residues long. V shed 2 bases and J shed 7 bases, with 12 bases lying between them. CDR3 protein: CASSVLQGGGELFF. In DNA form, the CDR3 reads TGTGCCAGCAGCGTCCTACAGGGTGGCGGGGAGCTGTTTTTT.

The chain links TRBV13 to TRBJ2-3; 12 positions agree with TRBD2. The V gene's germline CDR1 is PRHDT and CDR2 FYEKMQ (reference sequence). V lost 3 bases and J lost 5; bases outside the gene matches: 6. This CDR3 has 16 amino acids. In DNA, the CDR3 is TGTGCCAGCAGCTTCCGACTAGCGGGGGTGGAAGATACGCAGTATTTT. Its protein product is CASSFRLAGVEDTQYF.

The V gene is TRBV5-6, the J gene TRBJ2-7, with TRBD1 matching 9 bases. Germline trimming cut 2 bases from V and 3 bases from J; bases unmatched to any gene: 3. CDR3 size: 14 residues. Germline V CDR1 and CDR2: SGHDT, YYEEEE. The CDR3 bases are TGTGCCAGCAGCTTCGGGACAGGGCACTACGAGCAGTACTTC. Protein product: CASSFGTGHYEQYF.

V and J are TRBV12-2 and TRBJ1-1; whether TRBD1, the table's D call, matches the DNA was not checked. TRBV12-2 is an annotated pseudogene. This CDR3 is built from 19 residues. The CDR3 is CASRLGTTGQVGMNTEAFF. The CDR3 region has the DNA TGTGCAAGTCGCTTAGGGACAACAGGGCAGGTGGGTATGAACACTGAAGCTTTCTTT.

This clone was counted between two and nine times. V and J are TRBV11-3 and TRBJ2-5; TRBD2 aligns across 15 bases. V shed 5 bases and J 2 bases; nucleotides not matched to a gene: 6. Germline CDR1 SGHNT, CDR2 YENEEA. The CDR3 is 17 amino acids. CDR3 in amino acids: CASSPGLAGGSQETQYF. The CDR3 DNA is TGTGCCAGCAGCCCGGGACTAGCGGGGGGATCTCAAGAGACCCAGTACTTC.

This clone was observed once. The chain links TRBV6-5 to TRBJ1-3, with TRBD1 as a possible D gene (5 bases). The V end lost 4 bases, the J end lost 0 bases, and 7 bases lay between the germline ends. CDR3 size: 14 residues. The germline gives CDR1 MNHEY, CDR2 SVGAGI. CDR3 nucleotides: TGTGCCAGCAGTTCGACAGTCTCTGGAAACACCATATATTTT. Translating it yields CASSSTVSGNTIYF.

The chain is built from TRBV3-1 (or the pseudogene TRBV3-2) and TRBJ1-3; no clear D gene. This CDR3 contains 16 residues. Germline V gene sequence: CDR1 LGHDT, CDR2 YNNKEL (reference sequence). V was trimmed by 1 base and J by 2 bases, leaving 12 bases between them. Written as DNA, the CDR3 is TGTGCCAGCAGCCAAGGCCCGGCGGGCGCTGGAAACACCATATATTTT. As protein: CASSQGPAGAGNTIYF.

J is TRBJ2-5 and V is TRBV18; 7 bases agree with TRBD1. The CDR3 contains 15 residues. Germline V gives CDR1 KGHSH, CDR2 LQKENI. After removal of 2 bases from V and 5 bases from J, the junction contained 8 bases not matched to a gene. As DNA, the CDR3 is TGTGCCAGCTCACCAGACAGGGTAATCCGGGAGACCCAGTACTTC. It specifies CASSPDRVIRETQYF.

This rearrangement joins TRBV5-8 to TRBJ2-7; tentatively, D is TRBD1 (6 bases). The CDR3 is made up of 15 amino acids. V was pared by 4 bases and J by 0 bases, with 14 bases between. The germline CDR1 and CDR2 sequences are SGHTS and YDEGEE. CDR3 sequence: CASSPGTLSSYEQYF. Here the CDR3 DNA reads TGTGCCAGCAGCCCGGGGACACTGTCCTCCTACGAGCAGTACTTC.

The rearrangement joins TRBV9 to TRBJ1-1; unclear D gene. The ends were cut back, 4 bases at V and 0 bases at J, with 7 bases in the middle. The CDR3 has 13 residues. In germline, CDR1 is SGDLS, CDR2 YYNGEE. CDR3 sequence: CASSFQVNTEAFF. The CDR3 coding sequence is TGTGCCAGCAGCTTCCAGGTGAACACTGAAGCTTTCTTT.

The V and J genes are TRBV5-4 and TRBJ2-2, with 9 bases fitting TRBD2. V lost 4 bases and J lost 4; bases outside the gene matches: 5. The CDR3 runs 15 residues. In germline, CDR1 is SGHNT, CDR2 YYREEE (reference sequence). The CDR3, as DNA: TGTGCCAGCAGCCTGACTAGCGGTCCCACCGGGGAGCTGTTTTTT. Protein: CASSLTSGPTGELFF.

V and J are TRBV3-1 (or the pseudogene TRBV3-2) and TRBJ1-1; D gene uncertain. Trimming pared 2 bases from V and 4 bases from J, leaving 14 bases between. The V gene's germline CDR1 is LGHDT and CDR2 YNNKEL (reference sequence). The length of the CDR3 is 15 residues. The CDR3 DNA is TGTGCCAGCAGCCAAAGAACATCCGCTTCCACTGAAGCTTTCTTT. Translation gives CASSQRTSASTEAFF.

This chain joins TRBV7-8 and TRBJ1-3; the D is unclear. This CDR3 region has 15 residues. V was clipped by 1 base and J by 2 bases, with 9 bases between them. Germline V CDR1 and CDR2: SGHVS, FQNEAQ. CDR3 residues: CASSLERSPGNTIYF. The CDR3 DNA sequence: TGTGCCAGCAGCTTAGAGAGGAGCCCTGGAAACACCATATATTTT.

This clone was observed a handful of times. The chain links TRBV19 to TRBJ1-5, with D possibly being TRBD1 (6 bases). The germline CDR1 and CDR2 sequences are LNHDA and SQIVND (reference sequence). There are 15 residues in the CDR3. V lost 7 bases to trimming and J lost 3 bases, with 16 bases between them. This chain's CDR3 is CASTVRGGNNQPQHF. The CDR3, as DNA: TGTGCCAGTACGGTCAGAGGGGGTAACAATCAGCCCCAGCATTTT.

In this sample, this clone turned up a few times. The chain couples TRBV7-9 to TRBJ1-1, with D possibly being TRBD1 (5 bases). The germline V gene has CDR1 SEHNR and CDR2 FQNEAQ (reference sequence). The CDR3 loop spans 14 amino acids. The V end was cut by 5 bases, the J end by 6 bases, with 16 bases between. CDR3 region: CASSGDLGVAEAFF. The CDR3 DNA sequence: TGTGCCAGCAGCGGGGACTTAGGGGTGGCTGAAGCTTTCTTT. Full variable domain (remainder filled in from reference TRBV7-9 and TRBJ1-1): DTGVSQNPRHKITKRGQNVTFRCDPISEHNRLYWYRQTLGQGPEFLTYFQNEAQLEKSRLLSDRFSAERPKGSFSTLEIQRTEQGDSAMYLCASSGDLGVAEAFFGQGTRLTVV.

This clone was picked up one time. The chain carries TRBV27 and TRBJ2-1, with a possible D match to TRBD2 (6 bases). The CDR3 consists of 15 residues. In germline, CDR1 is MNHEY, CDR2 SMNVEV (reference sequence). Between the trimmed V and J ends, which lost 6 bases and 1 base, there was a span of 13 bases. In DNA, the CDR3 is TGTGCCAGCAGGACTAGGGTTGCATCCTACAATGAGCAGTTCTTC. This gives the protein CASRTRVASYNEQFF.

The V and J genes are TRBV2 and TRBJ2-7, with 9 bases that match TRBD2. V trimming: 4 bases; J trimming: 0 bases; junction bases outside the gene matches: 13. The germline CDR1 and CDR2 sequences are SNHLY and FYNNEI. The CDR3 has 18 amino acids. This CDR3 reads CASSGRSSGSRDSYEQYF. The CDR3 coding sequence is TGTGCCAGCAGTGGGAGGAGTAGCGGGAGTAGGGACTCCTACGAGCAGTACTTC. Full variable domain (outside the CDR3, taken from reference TRBV2 and TRBJ2-7): EPEVTQTPSHQVTQMGQEVILRCVPISNHLYFYWYRQILGQKVEFLVSFYNNEISEKSEIFDDQFSVERPDGSNFTLKIRSTKLEDSAMYFCASSGRSSGSRDSYEQYFGPGTRLTVT.

This clone turned up a few times. This chain links TRBV7-6 with TRBJ2-7, with 13 bases aligning to TRBD2. Germline values: CDR1 SGHVS, CDR2 FNYEAQ. The CDR3 covers 14 residues. V trimming: 5 bases; J trimming: 6 bases; junction bases outside the gene matches: 4. CDR3 region: CASSARTSGSEQYF. The CDR3 nucleotides read TGTGCCAGCAGCGCCCGGACTAGCGGGAGCGAGCAGTACTTC. The complete variable domain, with remaining parts taken from reference TRBV7-6 and TRBJ2-7, reads GAGVSQSPRYKVTKRGQDVALRCDPISGHVSLYWYRQALGQGPEFLTYFNYEAQQDKSGLPNDRFSAERPEGSISTLTIQRTEQRDSAMYRCASSARTSGSEQYFGPGTRLTVT.

The CDR3 DNA reads as TGTGCCAGCAGCTTAAGCGGCAGTTTGAACACTGAAGCTTTCTTT. Residues: CASSLSGSLNTEAFF. V usage is TRBV11-3 and J usage is TRBJ1-1, with unresolved D. Germline V gene sequence: CDR1 SGHNT, CDR2 YENEEA. The CDR3 is made up of 15 amino acids. V gave up 2 bases and J gave up 0 bases, with 10 bases separating them.

The chain is built from TRBV28 and TRBJ1-5, with 12 bases lining up with TRBD1. The length of the CDR3 is 15 residues. CDR1 and CDR2 (germline): MDHEN, SYDVKM. Trimming cost V 7 bases and J 7 bases; bases outside gene matches: 8. CDR3 sequence (DNA): TGTGCCAGCATCGAGGGACAGGGGGCGAGGCAGCCCCAGCATTTT. Its translation: CASIEGQGARQPQHF.